The 3 T cell receptor beta chains presented below share a single source sample, sequenced in a study of blood T cell repertoires in COVID-19. Assay used: immunoSEQ multiplex PCR; TCRdb lists only in-frame clones, some missing. The sample has fewer than 350,000 clones; around 90% are singletons. The sequenced sample consisted of PBMCs or T cells enriched from blood (not recorded which). Receptors were obtained from a young woman with acute COVID-19.

The chain is built from TRBV10-3 and TRBJ2-3, with D maybe TRBD2 (6 bases). The germline gives CDR1 ENHRY, CDR2 SYGVKD. The V and J ends lost 3 bases and 2 bases respectively, with 15 bases between them. The CDR3 extends over 16 amino acids. CDR3 in amino acids: CAISEGREISTDTQYF. The CDR3, as DNA: TGTGCCATCAGTGAAGGGCGGGAAATTTCCACAGATACGCAGTATTTT.

The V gene is TRBV24-1, the J gene TRBJ1-4; TRBD1 agrees at 8 bases. This CDR3 region has 12 residues. Germline CDR1 and CDR2: KGHDR and SFDVKD. Trimming at V came to 10 bases and at J to 6 bases, leaving 3 bases not matched to a gene. The CDR3 loop is CATSTGDEKLFF. As DNA, the CDR3 is TGTGCCACGTCGACAGGGGATGAAAAACTGTTTTTT.

The genes are TRBV7-2 and TRBJ2-7; TRBD2 matches 8 bases. The V gene end was trimmed by 5 bases and the J gene end by 4 bases; junction bases not matched to a gene: 7. Germline V gene lookup returns CDR1 SGHTA and CDR2 FQGNSA. The CDR3 has 14 amino acids. In nucleotides, the CDR3 is TGTGCCAGCAGCAGAACCGGGACTAGTTACGAGCAGTACTTC. This translates into CASSRTGTSYEQYF.